These T cell receptor beta chains were read from a single sample in a study of somatic mutations in cytotoxic T cells in rheumatoid arthritis. The data were produced by immunoSEQ multiplex PCR, yet TCRdb's version contains in-frame clones alone and is incomplete. The sample has 8,000 to 11,000 clones; around 81% are singletons. Sequences were obtained from CD8+ T cells sorted from blood. Receptor source: a woman in her forties or fifties in good health. The CDR3 runs from the conserved cysteine through the conserved F or W. D genes are given only for firm matches. Some rows have no size entry. The others give once, few or many, or a class for an expanded clone.

V	size	D	J	CDR3	DNA
TRBV7-2	NA	NA	TRBJ2-3	CASSLASGYTDTQYF	TGTGCCAGCAGCTTAGCTAGCGGCTACACAGATACGCAGTATTTT
TRBV7-9	NA	TRBD2	TRBJ2-7	CASSLGGLAGGLYEQYF	TGTGCCAGCAGCTTAGGGGGGCTAGCGGGAGGCCTCTACGAGCAGTACTTC
TRBV13	once	TRBD2	TRBJ2-7	CASSPRTSYPYEQYF	TGTGCCAGCAGCCCGAGGACTAGTTACCCCTACGAGCAGTACTTC
TRBV28	once	NA	TRBJ2-7	CASSPDSSYEQYF	TGTGCCAGCAGCCCCGACAGTAGCTACGAGCAGTACTTC
TRBV11-2	once	NA	TRBJ2-2	CASSLGPGTGELFF	TGTGCCAGCAGCTTAGGACCGGGTACCGGGGAGCTGTTTTTT
TRBV30	NA	NA	TRBJ1-3	CAWSPGGNTIYF	TGTGCCTGGAGTCCCGGGGGAAACACCATATATTTT
TRBV28	NA	TRBD1	TRBJ1-5	CASSIGQGFQPQHF	TGTGCCAGCAGTATCGGACAGGGGTTCCAGCCCCAGCATTTT
TRBV6-1	once	NA	TRBJ1-1	CASSDWGQNTEAFF	TGTGCCAGCAGTGATTGGGGGCAGAACACTGAAGCTTTCTTT
TRBV27	NA	NA	TRBJ2-1	CASSSHSYNEQFF	TGTGCCAGCAGTTCCCACTCCTACAATGAGCAGTTCTTC
TRBV7-8	NA	TRBD2	TRBJ2-5	CASSVGLVEYQETQYF	TGTGCCAGCAGCGTTGGACTAGTCGAGTACCAAGAGACCCAGTACTTC
TRBV5-1	NA	TRBD1	TRBJ2-7	CASSLRGQDYEQYF	TGCGCCAGCAGCTTGCGGGGACAGGACTACGAGCAGTACTTC
TRBV4-3	NA	TRBD1	TRBJ2-1	CASSQDSPGGAGRLFF	TGCGCCAGCAGCCAAGATAGTCCAGGGGGCGCCGGAAGGCTGTTCTTC
TRBV28	NA	TRBD2	TRBJ2-7	CASTQGLAGVRSEQYF	TGTGCCAGCACCCAGGGACTAGCGGGAGTGAGATCGGAGCAGTACTTC
TRBV27	NA	NA	TRBJ1-1	CASSLYKGMNTEAFF	TGTGCCAGCAGTTTATATAAGGGGATGAACACTGAAGCTTTCTTT
TRBV25-1	NA	NA	TRBJ2-3	CASKVVLPAADTQYF	TGTGCCAGCAAGGTGGTACTACCCGCTGCGGATACGCAGTATTTT
TRBV6-6	NA	NA	TRBJ1-6	CASSYSANSPLHF	TGTGCCAGCAGTTACTCGGCAAATTCACCCCTCCACTTT
TRBV15	NA	TRBD2	TRBJ2-3	CATSRDPGLAGTDTQYF	TGTGCCACCAGCAGAGATCCGGGACTAGCGGGCACAGATACGCAGTATTTT
TRBV5-1	few	TRBD2	TRBJ2-1	CASSFATLAEGWGEQFF	TGCGCCAGCAGCTTTGCCACACTAGCGGAGGGGTGGGGTGAGCAGTTCTTC
TRBV11-3	NA	TRBD1	TRBJ2-5	CASSFGTEETQYF	TGTGCCAGCAGCTTCGGGACAGAAGAGACCCAGTACTTC